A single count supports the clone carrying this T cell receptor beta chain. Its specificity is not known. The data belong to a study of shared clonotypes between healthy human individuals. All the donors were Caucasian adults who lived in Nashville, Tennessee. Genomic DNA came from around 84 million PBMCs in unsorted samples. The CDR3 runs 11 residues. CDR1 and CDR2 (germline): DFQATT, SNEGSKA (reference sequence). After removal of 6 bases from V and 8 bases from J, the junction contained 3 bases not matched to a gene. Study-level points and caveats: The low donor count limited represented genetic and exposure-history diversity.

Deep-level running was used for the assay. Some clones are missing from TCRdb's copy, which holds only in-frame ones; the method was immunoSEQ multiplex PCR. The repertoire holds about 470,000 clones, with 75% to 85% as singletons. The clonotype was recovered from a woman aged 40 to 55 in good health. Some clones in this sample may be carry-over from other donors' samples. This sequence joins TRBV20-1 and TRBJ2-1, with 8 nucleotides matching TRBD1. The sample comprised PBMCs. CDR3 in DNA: TGCAGTGCCGAGACAGGGGATGAGCAGTTCTTC. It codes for CSAETGDEQFF.